Shown below are 26 T cell receptor beta chains from a single sample sequenced in a study of spatial heterogeneity in lung cancer. These receptors' targets are unknown. Each CDR3 protein gets one entry after TCRdb re-called the 5' RACE reads with MiXCR. Found here are about 19,000 distinct CDR3 sequences, approximately 9.7% of them singletons; the top ten hold about 22%. Study outcomes and limitations: Tracking of tumor mutation counts was seen in expanded intratumoral alpha and beta TCR counts.

The time point here: sample taken at primary tumor resection. Sample: lung tumor tissue, taken at surgery. These receptor sequences come from a female donor with early-stage non-small cell lung cancer.

On this clonotype itself: A library prepared for alpha chains yielded this beta chain as an off-target read; its size is of little meaning. The chain recombines TRBV5-4 with TRBJ1-2; TRBD1 matches 9 bases. In germline, CDR1 is SGHNT, CDR2 YYREEE (reference sequence). The CDR3 has 17 residues. The junction had 12 bases not matched to a gene; V was cut back by 3 bases and J by 3 bases. As DNA, the CDR3 is TGTGCCAGCAGCTCCCCTCCGGGACAGGGTGTTCACTATGGCTACACCTTC. Amino acid sequence: CASSSPPGQGVHYGYTF.

The table lists this clonotype with many counts. This beta chain lies outside the target of a library built for alpha chains; its clone size means little. V gene TRBV9 combines with J gene TRBJ2-3; 12 positions match TRBD2. CDR3 length: 17 amino acids. Germline V gives CDR1 SGDLS, CDR2 YYNGEE. With 3 bases clipped from V and 3 bases from J, the junction kept 8 bases outside the gene matches. The CDR3 is CASSAGLAGSTTDTQYF. DNA of the CDR3: TGTGCCAGCAGCGCCGGACTAGCGGGGTCGACGACAGATACGCAGTATTTT.

There are many counts of this clonotype. This beta chain turned up in a library designed for alpha chains; as an off-target read, its abundance says little. The rearrangement uses TRBV6-5 and TRBJ1-3; D is ambiguous. CDR3 size: 13 residues. Trimming removed 4 bases at V and 2 bases at J, with 6 bases between. The V gene's germline CDR1 is MNHEY and CDR2 SVGAGI. This chain's CDR3 is CASSWGAGNTIYF. CDR3 DNA sequence: TGTGCCAGCAGTTGGGGAGCTGGAAACACCATATATTTT.

This clonotype was detected only a few times. With the library built for alpha chains, this beta chain is off target and its frequency is not meaningful. The chain uses TRBV9 and TRBJ1-1; TRBD1 might be the D (5 bases). The CDR3 contains 14 residues. Looked up from germline, CDR1 is SGDLS and CDR2 is YYNGEE. Trimming took 0 bases from V and 3 from J, leaving 9 bases between them. The CDR3 reads CASSVVGGDTEAFF. The CDR3 DNA follows: TGTGCCAGCAGCGTAGTCGGGGGGGACACTGAAGCTTTCTTT.

This clonotype occurred a few times. This beta chain was picked up by a library intended for alpha chains and is off target, so its count carries little meaning. This chain uses TRBV23-1 with TRBJ2-7; the match to TRBD1 covers 11 bases. TRBV23-1 qualifies as an ORF whose function is uncertain. The V gene end was trimmed by 4 bases and the J gene end by 1 base; junction bases not matched to a gene: 6. This CDR3 comprises 16 residues. The CDR3 DNA reads as TGCGCCAGCAGTCCAGACCGGGACAGGGGGTCCTACGAGCAGTACTTC. This codes for CASSPDRDRGSYEQYF.

In regard to this clonotype: The size of this beta chain means little, since it is a stray read in a library made for alpha chains. The chain recombines TRBV20-1 with TRBJ2-7; D is perhaps TRBD2 (6 bases). Germline lookup yields CDR1 DFQATT and CDR2 SNEGSKA (reference sequence). The CDR3 covers 17 residues. Between the trimmed V and J ends, which lost 1 base and 4 bases, there was a span of 23 bases. In DNA, the CDR3 is TGCAGTGCTAGAGCGACCCCGGGTCGGGGGAGGTGGTACGAGCAGTACTTC. It yields the protein CSARATPGRGRWYEQYF.

This clonotype was picked up many times. This beta chain is an off-target read within a library intended for alpha chains, so its frequency means little. J is TRBJ1-2 and V is TRBV5-4; 9 nucleotides match TRBD1. V dropped 3 bases and J dropped 4; count of bases not matched to a gene: 10. The CDR3 has 16 residues. Looked up from germline, CDR1 is SGHNT and CDR2 is YYREEE (reference sequence). The CDR3 DNA reads as TGTGCCAGCAGCTCTAAACCGGGACAGGGTACCTATGGCTACACCTTC. Translated: CASSSKPGQGTYGYTF.

This clonotype came up many times. The library was prepared for alpha chains; this beta chain is a stray read, so its frequency means little. The V and J genes are TRBV7-2 and TRBJ2-5; 8 positions match TRBD1. The CDR3 extends over 15 amino acids. Germline assignment: CDR1 SGHTA and CDR2 FQGNSA. V lost 5 bases to trimming and J lost 7 bases; unmatched junction nucleotides: 12. The CDR3 sequence is CASSPRTGLGGTQYF. CDR3 nucleotides: TGTGCCAGCAGCCCCCGGACAGGGCTCGGGGGGACCCAGTACTTC.

Notes on this clonotype: This beta chain slipped into a library made for alpha chains as a stray read, so its size is not meaningful. The V and J genes are TRBV11-2 and TRBJ1-2; a possible D gene is TRBD1 (5 bases). V was shortened by 5 bases and J by 4 bases, with 14 bases between the two germline ends. The CDR3 covers 14 residues. Germline assignment: CDR1 SGHAT and CDR2 FQNNGV. CDR3 amino acids: CASSPAQAGYGYTF. CDR3 sequence (DNA): TGTGCCAGCAGCCCCGCACAGGCCGGCTATGGCTACACCTTC.

Worth noting for this clonotype: The library was built for alpha chains, so this beta chain is an off-target read and its size means little. The chain employs TRBV5-4 and TRBJ1-1; 7 bases fit TRBD1. V dropped 3 bases and J dropped 1; count of bases not matched to a gene: 3. The germline gives CDR1 SGHNT, CDR2 YYREEE (reference sequence). This CDR3 contains 14 residues. CDR3 loop: CASSWKGANTEAFF. In DNA, the CDR3 is TGTGCCAGCAGCTGGAAGGGGGCGAACACTGAAGCTTTCTTT.

A note on this clonotype: Because this beta chain is a stray read in a library intended to capture alpha chains, its abundance should not be given much weight. V usage is TRBV5-4 and J usage is TRBJ2-1, with 9 nucleotides matching TRBD2. Germline CDR1 is SGHNT and CDR2 is YYREEE (reference sequence). V dropped 0 bases and J dropped 0; count of bases not matched to a gene: 4. The CDR3 sequence is 17 residues long. CDR3 in amino acids: CASSLELAGNSYNEQFF. Here the CDR3 DNA reads TGTGCCAGCAGCTTGGAGCTAGCGGGGAACTCCTACAATGAGCAGTTCTTC.

This clonotype was observed many times. This beta chain appears as a stray read in a library generated for alpha chains; its size is not informative. The V gene is TRBV30, the J gene TRBJ1-1, with D unclear. Germline values: CDR1 GTSNPN, CDR2 SVGIG (reference sequence). Trimming cost V 3 bases and J 6 bases, with 20 bases left between them. CDR3 length: 15 residues. CDR3 sequence: CAWREGSTGEAEAFF. DNA for the CDR3: TGTGCCTGGAGAGAAGGGTCTACCGGGGAGGCTGAAGCTTTCTTT.

This clonotype was observed many times. A library made for alpha chains picked up this beta chain off target, so its size means little. The chain employs TRBV2 and TRBJ2-7; 9 bases fit TRBD2. The CDR3 sequence is 14 residues long. Germline assignment: CDR1 SNHLY and CDR2 FYNNEI. With 6 bases clipped from V and 6 bases from J, the junction kept 9 bases outside the gene matches. In nucleotides, the CDR3 is TGTGCCAGCAGCCCCTCAGCGGGGGGCCTCGAGCAGTACTTC. This sequence encodes CASSPSAGGLEQYF.

Relative to its sample, this clonotype is medium-sized (0.01 to 0.1%). This beta chain is an off-target read within a library intended for alpha chains, so its frequency means little. The chain is built from TRBV29-1 and TRBJ2-2; TRBD1 is a possible D gene (7 bases). V lost 6 bases to trimming and J lost 0 bases, with 14 bases between them. This CDR3 spans 15 amino acids. Germline V gene sequence: CDR1 SQVTM, CDR2 ANQGSEA. CDR3 coding DNA: TGCAGCGTGGGAGGACAGGTATCGAACACCGGGGAGCTGTTTTTT. Residues: CSVGGQVSNTGELFF.

This clonotype was recorded many times. This beta chain is off target for a library built for alpha chains, so its abundance means little. This rearrangement joins TRBV7-8 to TRBJ2-2, with D possibly being TRBD1 (6 bases). Between the trimmed V and J ends, which lost 2 bases and 3 bases, there was a span of 22 bases. This CDR3 has 19 residues. Germline lookup yields CDR1 SGHVS and CDR2 FQNEAQ. In DNA form, the CDR3 reads TGTGCCAGCAGCTTAATGGGTCCGTGGGCAGGGGAGTACACCGGGGAGCTGTTTTTT. Translated, it gives CASSLMGPWAGEYTGELFF.

At least ten counts were recorded for this clonotype. This beta chain is an unintended read in a library built for alpha chains; its size means little. V and J are TRBV2 and TRBJ1-1; possibly TRBD1 for D (6 bases). Germline CDR1 is SNHLY and CDR2 is FYNNEI. Trimming pared 4 bases from V and 3 bases from J, leaving 18 bases between. The CDR3 has 16 residues. The CDR3 bases are TGTGCCAGCAGTGCTACAGGGCGGGTGGTCGACACTGAAGCTTTCTTT. It yields the protein CASSATGRVVDTEAFF.

This clonotype was seen only a few times. The size of this beta chain means little, since it is a stray read in a library made for alpha chains. J is TRBJ2-2 and V is TRBV5-1; 7 nucleotides line up with TRBD1. The J segment lost 0 bases and the V segment lost 6 bases, leaving 5 bases of the junction unmatched. The CDR3 consists of 15 residues. Looked up from germline, CDR1 is SGHRS and CDR2 is YFSETQ. CDR3 residues: CASTEQGTNTGELFF. The CDR3 bases are TGCGCCAGCACAGAACAGGGGACGAACACCGGGGAGCTGTTTTTT.

About this clonotype: A library made for alpha chains picked up this beta chain off target, so its size means little. The V gene is TRBV13, the J gene TRBJ2-3, with TRBD2 as a possible D gene (5 bases). CDR3 length: 15 residues. Trimming left V 4 bases short and J 0 bases short, with 11 bases between. Germline-derived CDR1 and CDR2 are PRHDT and FYEKMQ (reference sequence). CDR3 region: CASSSQWTSTDTQYF. The CDR3, as DNA: TGTGCCAGCAGCTCACAGTGGACTAGCACAGATACGCAGTATTTT.

With respect to this clonotype: Little can be read into the size of this beta chain, an off-target read in a library designed for alpha chains. The chain recombines TRBV12-3 or TRBV12-4 with TRBJ1-1; 8 bases map to TRBD1. This CDR3 region has 16 residues. V dropped 2 bases and J dropped 0; count of bases not matched to a gene: 5. This CDR3 reads CASSLKDRALNTEAFF. The CDR3 nucleotides are TGTGCCAGCAGTTTAAAGGACAGGGCCTTGAACACTGAAGCTTTCTTT.

A remark on this clonotype: This beta chain is off target for a library built for alpha chains, so its abundance means little. V usage is TRBV20-1 and J usage is TRBJ1-6; 7 bases match TRBD1. From germline, CDR1 is DFQATT and CDR2 SNEGSKA (reference sequence). CDR3 length: 15 residues. Unmatched junction bases numbered 7, after V lost 1 base and J lost 7 bases. CDR3 nucleotide sequence: TGCAGTGCTAGAGTCCGACAGGGTGGGAATTCACCCCTCCACTTT. It specifies CSARVRQGGNSPLHF.

This clonotype showed up just a few times. This beta chain slipped into a library made for alpha chains as a stray read, so its size is not meaningful. This sequence joins TRBV20-1 and TRBJ2-7; 7 bases match TRBD1. After removal of 3 bases from V and 2 bases from J, the junction contained 7 bases not matched to a gene. Per germline, CDR1 DFQATT and CDR2 SNEGSKA (reference sequence). This CDR3 is 14 amino acids long. CDR3 bases: TGCAGTGCTAGCCTTCTTGACAGGGCCTACGAGCAGTACTTC. It yields the protein CSASLLDRAYEQYF.

This clonotype was seen repeatedly, ten times or more. This beta chain was picked up by a library intended for alpha chains and is off target, so its count carries little meaning. CDR3 DNA sequence: TGTGCCAGCAGCACAAAAGGGGGCCCCTACGAGCAGTACTTC. Amino acids: CASSTKGGPYEQYF. V is TRBV21-1 and J is TRBJ2-7. TRBV21-1 is a pseudogene. The CDR3 extends over 14 amino acids.

On this clonotype: Because this beta chain is a stray read in a library intended to capture alpha chains, its abundance should not be given much weight. The V call is TRBV15, the J call TRBJ2-1; D unresolved. The V end was cut by 0 bases, the J end by 13 bases, with 19 bases between. The CDR3 runs to 15 residues. Per the germline V gene, CDR1 is LNHNV and CDR2 is YYDKDF (reference sequence). CDR3 residues: CATSRDQSTPVIQFF. The CDR3, as DNA: TGTGCCACCAGCAGAGATCAAAGTACTCCGGTAATCCAGTTCTTC.

This clonotype was counted a few times. In a library made to pick up alpha chains, this beta chain is a stray read with a size that means little. This chain connects TRBV10-3 to TRBJ1-1; TRBD1 might be the D (6 bases). The germline V gene has CDR1 ENHRY and CDR2 SYGVKD. The CDR3 totals 15 residues. The V and J ends lost 4 bases and 4 bases respectively, with 16 bases between them. The CDR3 spells CAISGAGGRSTEAFF. In DNA, the CDR3 is TGTGCCATCAGTGGAGCGGGGGGCAGGAGCACTGAAGCTTTCTTT.

This clonotype has a count of ten or more. A library prepared for alpha chains yielded this beta chain as an off-target read; its size is of little meaning. The V gene is TRBV4-1, the J gene TRBJ1-5; weak D call: TRBD1 (5 bases). The V end was cut by 0 bases, the J end by 7 bases, with 13 bases between. Germline CDR1 is MGHRA and CDR2 is YSYEKL. CDR3 length: 15 residues. For the CDR3, the DNA is TGCGCCAGCAGCCAAGATCGAGGGCCAGGGCAGCCCCAGCATTTT. It is translated as CASSQDRGPGQPQHF.

This clonotype came up a few times. The library was prepared for alpha chains; this beta chain is a stray read, so its frequency means little. The V gene is TRBV12-3 or TRBV12-4, the J gene TRBJ1-5; D not resolved. The V end lost 4 bases, the J end lost 6 bases, and 10 bases lay between the germline ends. This CDR3 spans 13 amino acids. CDR3 amino acids: CASSSNSGQPQHF. The CDR3 coding sequence is TGTGCCAGCAGTTCAAACTCGGGTCAGCCCCAGCATTTT.